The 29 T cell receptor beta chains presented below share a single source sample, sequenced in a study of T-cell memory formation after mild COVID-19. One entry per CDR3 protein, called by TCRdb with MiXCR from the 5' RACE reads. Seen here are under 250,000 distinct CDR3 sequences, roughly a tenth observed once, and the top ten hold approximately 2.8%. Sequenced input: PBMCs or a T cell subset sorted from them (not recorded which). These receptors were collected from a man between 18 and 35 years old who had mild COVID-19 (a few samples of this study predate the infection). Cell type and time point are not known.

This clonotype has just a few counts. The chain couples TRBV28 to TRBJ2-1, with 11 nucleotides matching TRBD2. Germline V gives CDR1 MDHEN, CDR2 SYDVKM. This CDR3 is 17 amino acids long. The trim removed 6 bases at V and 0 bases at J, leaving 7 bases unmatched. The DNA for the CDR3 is TGTGCCAGCAGCCGACGGACTAGCGGGCTCTCCTACAATGAGCAGTTCTTC. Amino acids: CASSRRTSGLSYNEQFF.

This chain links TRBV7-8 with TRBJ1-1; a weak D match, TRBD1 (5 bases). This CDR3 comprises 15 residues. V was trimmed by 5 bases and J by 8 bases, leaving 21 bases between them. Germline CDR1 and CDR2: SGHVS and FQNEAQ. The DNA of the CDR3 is TGTGCCAGCAGCCCCCTAAAGGGGACCTCCCGGGAAGCTTTCTTT. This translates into CASSPLKGTSREAFF. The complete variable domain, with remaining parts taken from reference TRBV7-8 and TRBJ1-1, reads GAGVSQSPRYKVAKRGQDVALRCDPISGHVSLFWYQQALGQGPEFLTYFQNEAQLDKSGLPSDRFFAERPEGSVSTLKIQRTQQEDSAVYLCASSPLKGTSREAFFGQGTRLTVV.

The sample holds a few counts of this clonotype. In DNA form, the CDR3 reads TGTGCCAGCAGTTACTCGACCGGGCGCGAGACCCAGTACTTC. This codes for CASSYSTGRETQYF. The chain employs TRBV6-6 and TRBJ2-5; D gene uncertain. The CDR3 has 14 amino acids. Trimming left V 0 bases short and J 5 bases short, with 10 bases between. In germline, CDR1 is MNHNY, CDR2 SVGAGI (reference sequence).

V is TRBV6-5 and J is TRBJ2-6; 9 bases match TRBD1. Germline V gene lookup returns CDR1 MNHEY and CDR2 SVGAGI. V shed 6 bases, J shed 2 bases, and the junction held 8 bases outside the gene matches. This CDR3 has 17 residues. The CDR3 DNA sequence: TGTGCCAGCAGGGACAGGGGAAAATGGGCTGGGGCCAACGTCCTGACTTTC. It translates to CASRDRGKWAGANVLTF.

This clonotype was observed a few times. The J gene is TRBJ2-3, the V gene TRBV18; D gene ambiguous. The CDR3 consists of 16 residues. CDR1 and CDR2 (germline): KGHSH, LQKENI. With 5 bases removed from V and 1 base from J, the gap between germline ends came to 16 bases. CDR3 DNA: TGTGCCAGCTCAAAATTAGCCCGGCTGGGCACAGATACGCAGTATTTT. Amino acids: CASSKLARLGTDTQYF.

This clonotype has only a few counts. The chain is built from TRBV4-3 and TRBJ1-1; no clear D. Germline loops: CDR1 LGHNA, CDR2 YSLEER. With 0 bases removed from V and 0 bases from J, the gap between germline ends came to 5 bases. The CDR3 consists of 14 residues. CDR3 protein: CASSQDGVNTEAFF. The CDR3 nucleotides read TGCGCCAGCAGCCAAGACGGGGTGAACACTGAAGCTTTCTTT.

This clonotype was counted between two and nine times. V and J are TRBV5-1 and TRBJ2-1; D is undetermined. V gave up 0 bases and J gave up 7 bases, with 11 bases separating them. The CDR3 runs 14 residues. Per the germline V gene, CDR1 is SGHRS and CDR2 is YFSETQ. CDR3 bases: TGCGCCAGCAGCTTGGGAGACACAGTGAATGAGCAGTTCTTC. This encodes CASSLGDTVNEQFF.

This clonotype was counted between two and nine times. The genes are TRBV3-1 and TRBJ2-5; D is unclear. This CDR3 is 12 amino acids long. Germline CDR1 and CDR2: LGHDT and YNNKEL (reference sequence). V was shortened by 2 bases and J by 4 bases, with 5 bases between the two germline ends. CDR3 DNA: TGTGCCAGCAGCCAATGGCGAGAGACCCAGTACTTC. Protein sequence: CASSQWRETQYF.

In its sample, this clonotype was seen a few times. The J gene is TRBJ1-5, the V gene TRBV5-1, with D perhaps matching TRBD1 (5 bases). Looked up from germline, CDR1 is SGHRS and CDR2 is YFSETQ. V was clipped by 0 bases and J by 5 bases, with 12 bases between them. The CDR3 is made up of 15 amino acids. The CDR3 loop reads CASSLAGGRDQPQHF. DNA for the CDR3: TGCGCCAGCAGCTTGGCCGGGGGGAGAGATCAGCCCCAGCATTTT.

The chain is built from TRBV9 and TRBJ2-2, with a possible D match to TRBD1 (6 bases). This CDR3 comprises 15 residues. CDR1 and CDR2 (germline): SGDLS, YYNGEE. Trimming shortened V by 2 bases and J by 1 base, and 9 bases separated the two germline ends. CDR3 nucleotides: TGTGCCAGCAGCGTTGGACAGAGGAACACCGGGGAGCTGTTTTTT. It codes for CASSVGQRNTGELFF. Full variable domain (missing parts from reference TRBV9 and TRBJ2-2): DSGVTQTPKHLITATGQRVTLRCSPRSGDLSVYWYQQSLDQGLQFLIQYYNGEERAKGNILERFSAQQFPDLHSELNLSSLELGDSALYFCASSVGQRNTGELFFGEGSRLTVL.

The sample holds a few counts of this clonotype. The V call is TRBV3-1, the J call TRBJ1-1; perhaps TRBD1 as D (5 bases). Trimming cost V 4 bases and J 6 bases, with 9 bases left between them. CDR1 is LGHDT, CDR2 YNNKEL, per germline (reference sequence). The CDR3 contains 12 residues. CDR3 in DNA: TGTGCCAGCAGCCTCGAGGGGTCTGAAGCTTTCTTT. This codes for CASSLEGSEAFF.

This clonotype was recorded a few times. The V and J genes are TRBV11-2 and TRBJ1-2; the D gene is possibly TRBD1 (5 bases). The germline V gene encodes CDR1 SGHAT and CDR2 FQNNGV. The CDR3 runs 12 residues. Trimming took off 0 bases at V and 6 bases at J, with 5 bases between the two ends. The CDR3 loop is CASSLEGDGYTF. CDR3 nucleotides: TGTGCCAGCAGCTTAGAGGGGGATGGCTACACCTTC. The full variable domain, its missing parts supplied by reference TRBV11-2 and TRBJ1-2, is EAGVAQSPRYKIIEKRQSVAFWCNPISGHATLYWYQQILGQGPKLLIQFQNNGVVDDSQLPKDRFSAERLKGVDSTLKIQPAKLEDSAVYLCASSLEGDGYTFGSGTRLTVV.

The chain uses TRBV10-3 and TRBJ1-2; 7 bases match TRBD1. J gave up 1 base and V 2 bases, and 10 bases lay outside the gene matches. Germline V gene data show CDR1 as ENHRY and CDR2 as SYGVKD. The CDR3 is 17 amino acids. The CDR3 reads CAISETFPGQINYGYTF. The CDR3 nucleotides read TGTGCCATCAGTGAGACATTTCCGGGACAGATTAACTATGGCTACACCTTC.

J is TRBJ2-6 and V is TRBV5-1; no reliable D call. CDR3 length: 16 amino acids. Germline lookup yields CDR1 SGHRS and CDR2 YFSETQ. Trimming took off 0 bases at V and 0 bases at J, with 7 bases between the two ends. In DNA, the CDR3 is TGCGCCAGCAGCTTGGAACAGATCTCTGGGGCCAACGTCCTGACTTTC. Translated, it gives CASSLEQISGANVLTF. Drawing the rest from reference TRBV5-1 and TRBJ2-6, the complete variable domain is KAGVTQTPRYLIKTRGQQVTLSCSPISGHRSVSWYQQTPGQGLQFLFEYFSETQRNKGNFPGRFSGRQFSNSRSEMNVSTLELGDSALYLCASSLEQISGANVLTFGAGSRLTVL.

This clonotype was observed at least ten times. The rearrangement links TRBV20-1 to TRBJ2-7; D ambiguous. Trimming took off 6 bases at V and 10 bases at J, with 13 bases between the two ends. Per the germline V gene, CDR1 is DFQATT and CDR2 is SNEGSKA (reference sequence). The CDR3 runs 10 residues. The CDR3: CSAADVGQYF. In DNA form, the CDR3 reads TGCAGTGCGGCGGACGTCGGACAGTACTTC.

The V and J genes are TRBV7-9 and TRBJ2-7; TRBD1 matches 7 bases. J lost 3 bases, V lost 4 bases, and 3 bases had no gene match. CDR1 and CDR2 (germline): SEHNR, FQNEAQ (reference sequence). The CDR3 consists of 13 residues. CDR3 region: CASSSGQYYEQYV. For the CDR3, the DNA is TGTGCCAGCAGCTCGGGACAGTACTACGAGCAGTACGTC.

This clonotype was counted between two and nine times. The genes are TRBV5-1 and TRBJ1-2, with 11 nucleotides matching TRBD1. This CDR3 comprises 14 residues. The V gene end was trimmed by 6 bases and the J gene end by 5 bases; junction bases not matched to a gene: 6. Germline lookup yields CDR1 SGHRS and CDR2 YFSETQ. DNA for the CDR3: TGCGCCAGCACCCGGACAGGGGGCGTGTATGGCTACACCTTC. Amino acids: CASTRTGGVYGYTF.

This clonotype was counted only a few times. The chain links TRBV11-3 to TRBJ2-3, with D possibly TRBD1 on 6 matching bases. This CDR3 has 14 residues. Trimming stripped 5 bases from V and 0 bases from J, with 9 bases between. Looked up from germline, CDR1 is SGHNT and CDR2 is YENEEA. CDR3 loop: CASSRTASTDTQYF. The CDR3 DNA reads TGTGCCAGCAGCCGGACAGCTAGCACAGATACGCAGTATTTT.

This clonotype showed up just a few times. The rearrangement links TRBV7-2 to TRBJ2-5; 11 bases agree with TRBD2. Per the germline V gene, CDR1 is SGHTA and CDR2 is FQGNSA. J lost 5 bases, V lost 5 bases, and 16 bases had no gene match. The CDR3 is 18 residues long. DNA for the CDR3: TGTGCCAGCAGCCCCAAAGGAGTTAGCGGGGGGGCCTACGAGACCCAGTACTTC. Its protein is CASSPKGVSGGAYETQYF.

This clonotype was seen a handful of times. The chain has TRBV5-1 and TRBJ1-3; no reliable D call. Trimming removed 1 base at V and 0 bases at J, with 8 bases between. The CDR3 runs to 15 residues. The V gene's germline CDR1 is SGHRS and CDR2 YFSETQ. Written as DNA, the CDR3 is TGCGCCAGCAGCTTGCCTGACCCCTCTGGAAACACCATATATTTT. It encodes CASSLPDPSGNTIYF.

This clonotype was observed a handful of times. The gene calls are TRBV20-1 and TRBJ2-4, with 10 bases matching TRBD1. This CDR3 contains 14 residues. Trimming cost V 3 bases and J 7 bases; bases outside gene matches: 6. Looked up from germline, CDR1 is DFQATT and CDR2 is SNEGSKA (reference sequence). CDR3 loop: CSARPGQGVNIQYF. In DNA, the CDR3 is TGCAGTGCTAGGCCAGGACAGGGGGTCAACATTCAGTACTTC.

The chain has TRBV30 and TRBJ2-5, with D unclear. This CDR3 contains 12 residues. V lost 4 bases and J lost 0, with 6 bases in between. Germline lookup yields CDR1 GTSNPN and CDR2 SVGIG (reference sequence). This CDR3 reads CAWTRYQETQYF. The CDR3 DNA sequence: TGTGCCTGGACCCGGTACCAAGAGACCCAGTACTTC.

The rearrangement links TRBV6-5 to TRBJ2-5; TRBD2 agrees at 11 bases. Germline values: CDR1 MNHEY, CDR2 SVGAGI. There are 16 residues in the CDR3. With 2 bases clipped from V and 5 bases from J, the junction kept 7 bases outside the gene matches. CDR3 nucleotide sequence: TGTGCCAGCAGTTACCATAGCGGGGGGGCCCGGGAGACCCAGTACTTC. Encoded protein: CASSYHSGGARETQYF.

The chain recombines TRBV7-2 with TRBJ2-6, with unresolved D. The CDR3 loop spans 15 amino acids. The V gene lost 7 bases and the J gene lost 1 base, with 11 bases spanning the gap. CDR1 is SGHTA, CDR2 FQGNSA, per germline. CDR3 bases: TGTGCCAGCACCCTGCAGGTTTCTGGGGCCAACGTCCTGACTTTC. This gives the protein CASTLQVSGANVLTF. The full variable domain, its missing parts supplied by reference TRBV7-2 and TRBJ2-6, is GAGVSQSPSNKVTEKGKDVELRCDPISGHTALYWYRQSLGQGLEFLIYFQGNSAPDKSGLPSDRFSAERTGGSVSTLTIQRTQQEDSAVYLCASTLQVSGANVLTFGAGSRLTVL.

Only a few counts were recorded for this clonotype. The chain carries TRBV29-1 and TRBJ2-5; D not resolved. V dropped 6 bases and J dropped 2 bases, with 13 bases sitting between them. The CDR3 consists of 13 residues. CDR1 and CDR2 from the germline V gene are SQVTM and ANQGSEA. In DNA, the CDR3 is TGCAGCGTCCGTATCCAGATTCAAGAGACCCAGTACTTC. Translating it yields CSVRIQIQETQYF.

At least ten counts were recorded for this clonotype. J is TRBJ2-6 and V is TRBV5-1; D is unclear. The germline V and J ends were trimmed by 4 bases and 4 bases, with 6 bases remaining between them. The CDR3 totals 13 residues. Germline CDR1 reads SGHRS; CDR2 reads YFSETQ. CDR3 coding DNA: TGCGCCAGCAGCCTGCCCGGGGCCAACGTCCTGACTTTC. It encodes CASSLPGANVLTF.

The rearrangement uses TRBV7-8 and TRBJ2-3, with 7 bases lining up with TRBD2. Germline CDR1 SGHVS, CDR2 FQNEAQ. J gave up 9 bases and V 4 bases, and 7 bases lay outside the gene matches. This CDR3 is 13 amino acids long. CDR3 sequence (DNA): TGTGCCAGCAGCTCGGGACTAACGGGGACGCAGTATTTT. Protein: CASSSGLTGTQYF.

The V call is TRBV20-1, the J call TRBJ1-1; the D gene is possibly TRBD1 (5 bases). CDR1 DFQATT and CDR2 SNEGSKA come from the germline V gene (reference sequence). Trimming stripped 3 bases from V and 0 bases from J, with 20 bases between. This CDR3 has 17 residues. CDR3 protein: CSASGGRFGNLNTEAFF. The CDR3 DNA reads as TGCAGTGCTAGCGGGGGTCGGTTTGGAAACTTGAACACTGAAGCTTTCTTT.

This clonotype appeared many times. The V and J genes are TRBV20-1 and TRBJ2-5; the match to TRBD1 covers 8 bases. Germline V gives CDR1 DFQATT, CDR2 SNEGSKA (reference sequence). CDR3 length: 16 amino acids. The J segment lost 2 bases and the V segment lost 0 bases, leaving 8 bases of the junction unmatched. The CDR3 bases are TGCAGTGCTAGAGACCAGGGGGCCCTTTTTCAAGAGACCCAGTACTTC. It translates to CSARDQGALFQETQYF.